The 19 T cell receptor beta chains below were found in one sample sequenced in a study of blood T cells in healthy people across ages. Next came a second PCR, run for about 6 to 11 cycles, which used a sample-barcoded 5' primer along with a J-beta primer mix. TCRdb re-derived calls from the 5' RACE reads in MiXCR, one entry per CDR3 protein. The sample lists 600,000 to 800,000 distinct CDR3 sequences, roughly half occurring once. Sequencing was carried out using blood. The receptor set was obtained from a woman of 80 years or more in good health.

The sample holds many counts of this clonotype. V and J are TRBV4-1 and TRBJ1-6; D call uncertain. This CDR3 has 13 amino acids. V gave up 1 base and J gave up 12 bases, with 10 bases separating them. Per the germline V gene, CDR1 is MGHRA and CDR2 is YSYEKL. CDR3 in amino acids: CASSQAMLGPLHF. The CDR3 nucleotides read TGCGCCAGCAGCCAAGCAATGTTGGGACCCCTCCACTTT.

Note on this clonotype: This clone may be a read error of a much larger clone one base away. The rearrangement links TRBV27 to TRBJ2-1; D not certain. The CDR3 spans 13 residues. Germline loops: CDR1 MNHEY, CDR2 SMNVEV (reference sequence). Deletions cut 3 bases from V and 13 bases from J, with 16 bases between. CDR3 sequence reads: CASSFSVRETQFF. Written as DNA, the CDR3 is TGTGCCAGCAGTTTTTCGGTGAGAGAGACCCAGTTCTTC.

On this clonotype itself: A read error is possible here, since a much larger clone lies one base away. CDR3 loop: CASSVDGTNYGYTF. For the CDR3, the DNA is TGCGCCAGCAGCGTGGATGGCACAAACTATGGCTACACCTTC. J is TRBJ1-2 and V is TRBV5-1; no reliable D call. The germline gives CDR1 SGHRS, CDR2 YFSETQ. The V and J ends lost 4 bases and 2 bases respectively, with 12 bases between them. The CDR3 is 14 residues long. The whole variable domain, remainder taken from reference TRBV5-1 and TRBJ1-2, is KAGVTQTPRYLIKTRGQQVTLSCSPISGHRSVSWYQQTPGQGLQFLFEYFSETQRNKGNFPGRFSGRQFSNSRSEMNVSTLELGDSALYLCASSVDGTNYGYTFGSGTRLTVV.

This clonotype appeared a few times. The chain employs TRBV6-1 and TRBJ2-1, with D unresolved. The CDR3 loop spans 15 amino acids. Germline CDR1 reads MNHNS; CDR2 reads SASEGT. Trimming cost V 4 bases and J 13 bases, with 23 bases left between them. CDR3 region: CASSGRNTVSETQFF. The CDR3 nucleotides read TGTGCCAGCAGTGGGCGGAACACGGTCTCGGAGACCCAGTTCTTC.

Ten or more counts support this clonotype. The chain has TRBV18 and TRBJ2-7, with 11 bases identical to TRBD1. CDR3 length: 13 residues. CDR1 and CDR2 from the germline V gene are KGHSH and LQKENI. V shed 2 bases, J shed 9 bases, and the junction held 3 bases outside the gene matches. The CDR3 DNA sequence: TGTGCCAGCTCACCAACGGGACAGGGGGTGCAGTACTTC. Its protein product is CASSPTGQGVQYF. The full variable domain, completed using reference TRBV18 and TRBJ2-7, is NAGVMQNPRHLVRRRGQEARLRCSPMKGHSHVYWYRQLPEEGLKFMVYLQKENIIDESGMPKERFSAEFPKEGPSILRIQQVVRGDSAAYFCASSPTGQGVQYFGPGTRLTVT.

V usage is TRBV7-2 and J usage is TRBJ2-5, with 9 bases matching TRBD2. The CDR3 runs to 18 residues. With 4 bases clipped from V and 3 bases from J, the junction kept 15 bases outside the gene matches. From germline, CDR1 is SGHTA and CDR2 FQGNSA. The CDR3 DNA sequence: TGTGCCAGCAGCTACCAGACTCGAGCGGGGGGCCCTAAAGAGACCCAGTACTTC. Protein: CASSYQTRAGGPKETQYF.

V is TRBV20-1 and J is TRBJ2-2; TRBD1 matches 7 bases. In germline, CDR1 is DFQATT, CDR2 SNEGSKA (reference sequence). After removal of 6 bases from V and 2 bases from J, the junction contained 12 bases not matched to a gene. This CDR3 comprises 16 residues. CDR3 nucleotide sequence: TGCAGTGCCCGGAGACCGGGACAGCCTAACACCGGGGAGCTGTTTTTT. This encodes CSARRPGQPNTGELFF.

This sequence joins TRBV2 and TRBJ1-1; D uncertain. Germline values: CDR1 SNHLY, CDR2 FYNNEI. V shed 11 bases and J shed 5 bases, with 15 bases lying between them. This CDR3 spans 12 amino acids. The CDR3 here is CAGTLIGTEAFF. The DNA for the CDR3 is TGTGCCGGCACTCTAATCGGGACTGAAGCTTTCTTT.

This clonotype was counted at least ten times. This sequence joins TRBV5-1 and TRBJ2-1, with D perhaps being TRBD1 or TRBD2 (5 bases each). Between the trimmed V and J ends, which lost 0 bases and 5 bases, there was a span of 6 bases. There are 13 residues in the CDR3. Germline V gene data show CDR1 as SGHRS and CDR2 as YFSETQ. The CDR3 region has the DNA TGCGCCAGCAGCTTGGTGGGACACAATGAGCAGTTCTTC. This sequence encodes CASSLVGHNEQFF.

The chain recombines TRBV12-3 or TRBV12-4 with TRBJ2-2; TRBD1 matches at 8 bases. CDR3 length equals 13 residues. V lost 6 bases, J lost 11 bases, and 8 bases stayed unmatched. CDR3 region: CASSTGDRPELFF. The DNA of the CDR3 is TGTGCCAGCAGCACCGGGGACAGGCCTGAGCTGTTTTTT.

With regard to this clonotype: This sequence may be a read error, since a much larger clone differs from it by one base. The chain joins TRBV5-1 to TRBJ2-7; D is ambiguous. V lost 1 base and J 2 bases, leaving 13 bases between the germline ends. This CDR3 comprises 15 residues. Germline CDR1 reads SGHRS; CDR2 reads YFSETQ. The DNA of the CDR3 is TGCGCCAGCAGCTTGTCCGATGCCCGTGCCTACGAGCAGTACTTC. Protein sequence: CASSLSDARAYEQYF.

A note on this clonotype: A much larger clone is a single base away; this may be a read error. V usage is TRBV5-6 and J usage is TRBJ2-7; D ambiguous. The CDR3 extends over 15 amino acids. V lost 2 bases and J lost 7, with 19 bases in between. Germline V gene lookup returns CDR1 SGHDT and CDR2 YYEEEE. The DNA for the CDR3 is TGTGCCAGCAGCTTTTGGTGGAAGGTGTTGCATGAGCAGTACTTC. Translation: CASSFWWKVLHEQYF.

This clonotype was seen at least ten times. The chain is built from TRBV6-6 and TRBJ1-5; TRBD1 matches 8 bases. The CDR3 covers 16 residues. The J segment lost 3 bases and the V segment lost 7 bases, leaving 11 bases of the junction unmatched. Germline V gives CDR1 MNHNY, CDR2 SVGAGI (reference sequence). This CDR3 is CASNYRGAKPNQPQHF. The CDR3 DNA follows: TGTGCCAGCAACTACAGGGGGGCGAAGCCCAATCAGCCCCAGCATTTT.

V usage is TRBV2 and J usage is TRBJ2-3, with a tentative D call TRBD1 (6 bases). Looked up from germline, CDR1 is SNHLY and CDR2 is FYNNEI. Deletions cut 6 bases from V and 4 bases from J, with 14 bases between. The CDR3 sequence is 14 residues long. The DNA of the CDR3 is TGTGCCAGCAGCTCCGACAGGTACCCAGATACGCAGTATTTT. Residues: CASSSDRYPDTQYF.

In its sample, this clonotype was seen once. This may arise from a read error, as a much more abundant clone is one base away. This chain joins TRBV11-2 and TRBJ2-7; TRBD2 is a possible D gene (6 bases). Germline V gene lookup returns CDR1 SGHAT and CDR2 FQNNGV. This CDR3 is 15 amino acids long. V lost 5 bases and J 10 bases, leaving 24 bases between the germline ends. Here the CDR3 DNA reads TGTGCCAGCAGCCCCGGGACTCAACGGGGTCACACCCAGTACTTC. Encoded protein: CASSPGTQRGHTQYF.

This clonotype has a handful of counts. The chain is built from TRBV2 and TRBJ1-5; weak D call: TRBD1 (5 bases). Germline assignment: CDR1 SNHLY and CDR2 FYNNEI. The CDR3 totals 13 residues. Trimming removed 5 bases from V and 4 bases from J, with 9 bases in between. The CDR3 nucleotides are TGTGCCAGCAGTTCGACAGAAAATCAGCCCCAGCATTTT. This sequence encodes CASSSTENQPQHF.

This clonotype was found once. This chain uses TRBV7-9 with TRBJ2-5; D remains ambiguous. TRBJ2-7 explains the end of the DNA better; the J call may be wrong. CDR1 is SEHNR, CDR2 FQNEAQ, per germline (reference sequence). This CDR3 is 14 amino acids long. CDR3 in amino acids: CASSVTPTGSEQYF. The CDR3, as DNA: TGTGCCAGCAGCGTAACCCCGACCGGAAGCGAGCAGTACTTC.

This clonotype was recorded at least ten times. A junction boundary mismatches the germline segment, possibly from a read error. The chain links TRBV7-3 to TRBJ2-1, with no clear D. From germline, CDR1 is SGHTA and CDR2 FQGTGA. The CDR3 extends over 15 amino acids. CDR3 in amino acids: CASSVTSAGYNEQFF. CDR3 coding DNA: TGTGCCAGCAGCGTAACTTCCGCCGGGTACAATGAGCAGTTCTTC.

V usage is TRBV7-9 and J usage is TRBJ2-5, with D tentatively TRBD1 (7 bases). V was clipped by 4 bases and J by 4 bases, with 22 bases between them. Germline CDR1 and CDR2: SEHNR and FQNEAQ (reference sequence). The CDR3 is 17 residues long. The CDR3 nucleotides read TGTGCCAGCAGCTCACAAGGGGAACAGGGGAGGCTAGAGACCCAGTACTTC. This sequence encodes CASSSQGEQGRLETQYF.